These 5 T cell receptor beta chains originate from one sample sequenced in a study of blood T cell repertoires in COVID-19. Method: immunoSEQ multiplex PCR; TCRdb's copy keeps in-frame clones and lacks some. The sample comprises 200,000 or so clones, about 85% of which are singletons, and 20% rests with the top ten. The specimen was peripheral blood. Receptors were obtained from a human donor in a cohort sampled during active COVID-19.

The chain has TRBV11-2 and TRBJ2-5, with D possibly being TRBD2 (5 bases). V was shortened by 2 bases and J by 2 bases, with 12 bases between the two germline ends. CDR1 and CDR2 from the germline V gene are SGHAT and FQNNGV. The CDR3 spans 15 residues. In DNA, the CDR3 is TGTGCCAGCAGCTTATACGGGGAAACGCAAGAGACCCAGTACTTC. Protein product: CASSLYGETQETQYF.

As for this clone: Other DNA variants within this sample encode the same CDR3. V usage is TRBV3-1 (or the pseudogene TRBV3-2) and J usage is TRBJ1-2; TRBD1 aligns across 7 bases. Trimming at V came to 4 bases and at J to 1 base, leaving 3 bases not matched to a gene. CDR1 is LGHDT and CDR2 is YNNKEL in the germline V gene (reference sequence). The CDR3 runs to 14 residues. CDR3 amino acids: CASSRGQINYGYTF. DNA for the CDR3: TGTGCCAGCAGCCGGGGACAGATTAACTATGGCTACACCTTC.

The chain carries TRBV5-8 and TRBJ1-1; maybe TRBD1 (6 bases). The CDR3 loop spans 13 amino acids. V lost 5 bases and J 8 bases, leaving 16 bases between the germline ends. The germline CDR1 and CDR2 sequences are SGHTS and YDEGEE. The CDR3 reads CASSPGALGEAFF. The CDR3 region has the DNA TGTGCCAGCAGTCCAGGGGCCCTCGGGGAAGCTTTCTTT.

This chain connects TRBV2 to TRBJ1-5; 7 bases line up with TRBD1. V was pared by 5 bases and J by 0 bases, with 4 bases of the junction left unmatched. The germline V gene encodes CDR1 SNHLY and CDR2 FYNNEI. This CDR3 contains 15 residues. The CDR3 DNA reads TGTGCCAGCAGTTCGGACAGGAATAGCAATCAGCCCCAGCATTTT. Its protein product is CASSSDRNSNQPQHF.

This clone was counted between two and nine times. This chain connects TRBV11-2 to TRBJ2-1; weak D call: TRBD1 (6 bases). Trimming took 4 bases from V and 3 from J, leaving 10 bases between them. Germline CDR1 reads SGHAT; CDR2 reads FQNNGV. The CDR3 covers 14 residues. CDR3 sequence: CASSSQGYYNEQFF. The CDR3 bases are TGTGCCAGCAGCTCTCAGGGGTACTACAATGAGCAGTTCTTC.